This T cell receptor (beta chain) was captured in a study of blood T cell dynamics during melanoma immunotherapy. Study details: First-line therapy was either pembrolizumab or nivolumab with ipilimumab for metastatic melanoma.

Data came from immunoSEQ multiplex PCR; TCRdb stores just in-frame clones and leaves some out. Among more than 9,000 clones listed, 85% to 90% were seen once. Noted time point: week 3, after first cycle of checkpoint inhibitor. The CDR3 is 15 residues long. V was clipped by 9 bases and J by 2 bases, with 16 bases between them. Germline CDR1 and CDR2: MNHEY and SVGAGI. The chain carries TRBV6-5 and TRBJ2-2; TRBD2 is a possible D gene (5 bases). The TCR was taken from a human donor with melanoma. The sequencing here drew on blood, taken from a patient treated with checkpoint blockade. DNA for the CDR3: TGTGCCAGTGGGAGTGGCGCCATCAACACCGGGGAGCTGTTTTTT. This gives the protein CASGSGAINTGELFF.